These T cell receptor beta chains were read from a single sample in a study of T cell responses to AZD1222 COVID-19 vaccine. Clones were read by immunoSEQ multiplex PCR, and TCRdb kept only the in-frame ones, dropping some. Of approximately 160,000 clones listed, roughly 94% are singletons. This specimen was peripheral blood, taken 28 days after the second AZD1222 dose. The receptors derive from an adult who received the AZD1222 COVID-19 vaccine. The CDR3 runs from the conserved cysteine through the conserved F or W. The D gene is left open where the match is weak. Expanded clones get a size class; other rows say once, few or many, or leave the size out.

J gene: TRBJ1-3
clone size: -
V gene: TRBV4-3
D gene: -
CDR3 protein: CASSQNEGVGNTIYF
CDR3 DNA: TGCGCCAGCAGCCAAAATGAAGGGGTGGGAAACACCATATATTTT

J gene: TRBJ2-7
clone size: -
V gene: TRBV2
D gene: TRBD2
CDR3 protein: CASSESGLVGYEQYF
CDR3 DNA: TGTGCCAGCAGTGAATCCGGACTAGTTGGCTACGAGCAGTACTTC

J gene: TRBJ2-7
clone size: -
V gene: TRBV5-1
D gene: -
CDR3 protein: CASRRSPGGGLNEQYF
CDR3 DNA: TGCGCCAGCAGACGGTCCCCGGGGGGCGGTTTGAACGAGCAGTACTTC

J gene: TRBJ2-5
clone size: -
V gene: TRBV18
D gene: -
CDR3 protein: CASSLPGLQETQYF
CDR3 DNA: TGTGCCAGCTCCCTACCGGGGCTCCAAGAGACCCAGTACTTC

J gene: TRBJ1-2
clone size: -
V gene: TRBV28
D gene: TRBD1
CDR3 protein: CASSLWSGGANGYTF
CDR3 DNA: TGTGCCAGCAGTTTATGGTCAGGGGGCGCGAATGGCTACACCTTC

J gene: TRBJ1-5
clone size: -
V gene: TRBV7-9
D gene: TRBD1
CDR3 protein: CASSARDSEPQHF
CDR3 DNA: TGTGCCAGCAGCGCCCGGGACAGTGAGCCCCAGCATTTT

J gene: TRBJ1-1
clone size: -
V gene: TRBV11-2
D gene: TRBD1
CDR3 protein: CASSLEGTGRTEAFF
CDR3 DNA: TGTGCCAGCAGCTTAGAAGGGACAGGGCGGACTGAAGCTTTCTTT

J gene: TRBJ2-7
clone size: -
V gene: TRBV27
D gene: -
CDR3 protein: CASSHFGSSYEQYF
CDR3 DNA: TGTGCCAGCAGTCATTTTGGGTCCTCCTACGAGCAGTACTTC

J gene: TRBJ2-7
clone size: -
V gene: TRBV28
D gene: TRBD1
CDR3 protein: CASKVSTGLIHEQYF
CDR3 DNA: TGTGCCAGCAAAGTCTCGACAGGGTTGATCCACGAGCAGTACTTC

J gene: TRBJ2-7
clone size: -
V gene: TRBV3-1/TRBV3-2
D gene: -
CDR3 protein: CASSHGLYEQYF
CDR3 DNA: TGTGCCAGCAGCCACGGACTTTACGAGCAGTACTTC

J gene: TRBJ1-4
clone size: -
V gene: TRBV29-1
D gene: TRBD1
CDR3 protein: CSASTGGDEKLFF
CDR3 DNA: TGCAGCGCATCGACAGGGGGCGATGAAAAACTGTTTTTT

J gene: TRBJ2-3
clone size: -
V gene: TRBV5-8
D gene: -
CDR3 protein: CASSLGQGRTDTQYF
CDR3 DNA: TGTGCCAGCAGCTTGGGGCAGGGTCGCACAGATACGCAGTATTTT

J gene: TRBJ2-5
clone size: -
V gene: TRBV5-4
D gene: TRBD2
CDR3 protein: CASRPSGQETQYF
CDR3 DNA: TGTGCCAGCAGGCCTAGCGGCCAAGAGACCCAGTACTTC

J gene: TRBJ2-7
clone size: -
V gene: TRBV7-6
D gene: -
CDR3 protein: CASSLEVGTYEQYF
CDR3 DNA: TGTGCCAGCAGCTTAGAAGTCGGGACCTACGAGCAGTACTTC

J gene: TRBJ1-1
clone size: -
V gene: TRBV19
D gene: -
CDR3 protein: CASKVGRTEAFF
CDR3 DNA: TGTGCCAGTAAGGTGGGGCGGACTGAAGCTTTCTTT

J gene: TRBJ2-1
clone size: once
V gene: TRBV5-1
D gene: -
CDR3 protein: CASSLSPYNEQFF
CDR3 DNA: TGCGCCAGCAGCTTGTCCCCTTACAATGAGCAGTTCTTC

J gene: TRBJ2-2
clone size: -
V gene: TRBV6-5
D gene: -
CDR3 protein: CASKAGFGELFF
CDR3 DNA: TGTGCCAGCAAGGCGGGATTTGGGGAGCTGTTTTTT

J gene: TRBJ2-7
clone size: few
V gene: TRBV7-9
D gene: TRBD2
CDR3 protein: CASSAGSGRANVHEQYF
CDR3 DNA: TGTGCCAGCAGCGCGGGTAGCGGGAGGGCCAACGTCCACGAGCAGTACTTC

J gene: TRBJ2-2
clone size: -
V gene: TRBV5-1
D gene: -
CDR3 protein: CASSRDTNTGELFF
CDR3 DNA: TGCGCCAGCAGTAGGGATACGAACACCGGGGAGCTGTTTTTT

J gene: TRBJ2-1
clone size: -
V gene: TRBV12-3/TRBV12-4
D gene: -
CDR3 protein: CASSPQEGARFF
CDR3 DNA: TGTGCCAGCAGTCCCCAGGAGGGGGCTCGGTTCTTC

J gene: TRBJ2-1
clone size: -
V gene: TRBV9
D gene: -
CDR3 protein: CASADPPGEQFF
CDR3 DNA: TGTGCCAGTGCGGATCCCCCGGGTGAGCAGTTCTTC

J gene: TRBJ2-7
clone size: -
V gene: TRBV5-8
D gene: -
CDR3 protein: CASSLDTGSPYEQYF
CDR3 DNA: TGTGCCAGCAGCCTGGACACAGGGTCCCCCTACGAGCAGTACTTC

J gene: TRBJ2-2
clone size: -
V gene: TRBV9
D gene: -
CDR3 protein: CASSVTWVTGELFF
CDR3 DNA: TGTGCCAGCAGCGTCACGTGGGTCACCGGGGAGCTGTTTTTT

J gene: TRBJ2-7
clone size: -
V gene: TRBV4-1
D gene: TRBD2
CDR3 protein: CASSQGGGRADEQYF
CDR3 DNA: TGCGCCAGCAGCCAAGGAGGCGGGAGGGCCGACGAGCAGTACTTC

J gene: TRBJ1-4
clone size: -
V gene: TRBV28
D gene: TRBD1
CDR3 protein: CASSLSALRGTGNEKLFF
CDR3 DNA: TGTGCCAGCAGTTTATCCGCTCTGAGGGGGACAGGGAATGAAAAACTGTTTTTT

J gene: TRBJ2-7
clone size: -
V gene: TRBV18
D gene: -
CDR3 protein: CASSPDRYEQYF
CDR3 DNA: TGTGCCAGCTCACCGGACAGATACGAGCAGTACTTC

J gene: TRBJ2-1
clone size: -
V gene: TRBV5-6
D gene: TRBD2
CDR3 protein: CASSSQAGGPHEQFF
CDR3 DNA: TGTGCCAGCAGCTCACAAGCGGGAGGGCCGCATGAGCAGTTCTTC

J gene: TRBJ2-3
clone size: -
V gene: TRBV7-2
D gene: -
CDR3 protein: CASSLVGTDTQYF
CDR3 DNA: TGTGCCAGCAGCTTAGTGGGCACAGATACGCAGTATTTT

J gene: TRBJ2-6
clone size: few
V gene: TRBV11-2
D gene: -
CDR3 protein: CASTGASGANVLTF
CDR3 DNA: TGTGCCAGCACCGGGGCTTCTGGGGCCAACGTCCTGACTTTC